Sequencing of this TCR beta chain was carried out in a study of shared clonotypes between healthy human individuals. With respect to this clone: Its cognate antigen is unknown.

Assay runs were performed at deep level. TCRdb's table, derived via immunoSEQ multiplex PCR, lists solely in-frame clones and lacks some. The sample has some 2 million clones; over 85% are singletons. Points from the study as a whole: Blood was the sole source, and tissue repertoires probably differ. Clonotype sharing among donors was expected to depend on sequencing depth. Clonotypes that were shared across a handful of donors made up about 5.1% of naive CD4 clonotypes.

The CDR3 covers 15 residues. With V trimmed by 2 bases and J by 5 bases, 7 bases remained unmatched. Germline V gives CDR1 SGDLS, CDR2 YYNGEE. The J gene is TRBJ2-5, the V gene TRBV9; 9 bases fit TRBD1. Sequencing was done on a sample of naive CD4+ T cells sorted from blood. Subset given: CD45RA+ positively selected. This TCR derives from a man younger than 35 in good health. CDR3 nucleotides: TGTGCCAGCAGCGTGACAGGGGGAGTTGGGGAGACCCAGTACTTC. Translating gives CASSVTGGVGETQYF.